These 27 T cell receptor beta chains came from one sample sequenced in a study of T cell responses to AZD1222 COVID-19 vaccine. Some clones are missing from TCRdb's copy, which holds only in-frame ones; the method was immunoSEQ multiplex PCR. The table lists about 140,000 clones, around 93% of them singletons. The material was peripheral blood, obtained on day 0 of AZD1222 vaccination. These receptors came from an adult in good health.

The chain has TRBV7-2 and TRBJ1-3; the D is unclear. The length of the CDR3 is 14 residues. The V gene's germline CDR1 is SGHTA and CDR2 FQGNSA. The V end lost 3 bases, the J end lost 0 bases, and 6 bases lay between the germline ends. The chain's CDR3 is CASSFRRSGNTIYF. CDR3 bases: TGTGCCAGCAGCTTCCGCCGCTCTGGAAACACCATATATTTT.

The chain has TRBV14 and TRBJ2-7, with 7 bases lining up with TRBD1. The CDR3 has 15 amino acids. With 5 bases clipped from V and 2 bases from J, the junction kept 9 bases outside the gene matches. The germline gives CDR1 SGHDN, CDR2 FVKESK. As DNA, the CDR3 is TGTGCCAGCAGCACCCGACAGGGCCCCACCTACGAGCAGTACTTC. As protein: CASSTRQGPTYEQYF.

This sequence joins TRBV28 and TRBJ1-2, with unresolved D. This CDR3 has 13 residues. In germline, CDR1 is MDHEN, CDR2 SYDVKM. V was cut by 3 bases and J by 2 bases, with 7 bases left in between. The CDR3 coding sequence is TGTGCCAGCAGTTTTTTAAGGAACTATGGCTACACCTTC. Its translation: CASSFLRNYGYTF.

The chain combines TRBV18 with TRBJ1-6; the D gene is possibly TRBD1 (5 bases). Trimming shortened V by 6 bases and J by 4 bases, and 7 bases separated the two germline ends. This CDR3 region has 13 residues. Germline CDR1 and CDR2: KGHSH and LQKENI. CDR3 region: CASSGDYNSPLHF. The CDR3 bases are TGTGCCAGCTCGGGGGATTATAATTCACCCCTCCACTTT.

The gene calls are TRBV4-2 and TRBJ1-5, with a possible D match to TRBD1 (5 bases). The V and J ends lost 2 bases and 6 bases respectively, with 17 bases between them. Per the germline V gene, CDR1 is LGHNA and CDR2 is YNFKEQ. This CDR3 comprises 16 residues. CDR3 residues: CASSQLWGRITQPQHF. DNA for the CDR3: TGTGCCAGCAGCCAACTTTGGGGGAGGATCACTCAGCCCCAGCATTTT.

The V and J genes are TRBV11-1 and TRBJ2-2; 10 bases align to TRBD1. V lost 5 bases to trimming and J lost 7 bases; unmatched junction nucleotides: 4. Germline lookup yields CDR1 SGHAT and CDR2 FQDESV (reference sequence). CDR3 length: 14 amino acids. The CDR3 DNA reads as TGTGCCAGCAGCCCGGACAGGGGGGGCGGGGAGCTGTTTTTT. Translation gives CASSPDRGGGELFF. The whole variable domain, remainder taken from reference TRBV11-1 and TRBJ2-2, is EAEVAQSPRYKITEKSQAVAFWCDPISGHATLYWYRQILGQGPELLVQFQDESVVDDSQLPKDRFSAERLKGVDSTLKIQPAELGDSAMYLCASSPDRGGGELFFGEGSRLTVL.

This clone appeared once. CDR3 sequence: CASSQAETYQFPNTGELFF. CDR3 DNA: TGTGCCAGCAGCCAAGCAGAGACTTACCAATTTCCGAACACCGGGGAGCTGTTTTTT. J is TRBJ2-2 and V is TRBV14; D gene uncertain. V dropped 1 base and J dropped 0 bases, with 18 bases sitting between them. CDR3 length: 19 residues. CDR1 and CDR2 from the germline V gene are SGHDN and FVKESK.

This sequence joins TRBV30 and TRBJ1-2, with D possibly TRBD1 on 5 matching bases. CDR3 size: 15 residues. The V end was cut by 3 bases, the J end by 0 bases, with 14 bases between. Germline lookup yields CDR1 GTSNPN and CDR2 SVGIG (reference sequence). CDR3 loop: CAWSPGAATNYGYTF. CDR3 nucleotide sequence: TGTGCCTGGAGCCCCGGGGCCGCTACTAACTATGGCTACACCTTC.

The rearrangement links TRBV15 to TRBJ2-5; D possibly uses TRBD1 or TRBD2 (5 bases each). The germline V gene encodes CDR1 LNHNV and CDR2 YYDKDF (reference sequence). This CDR3 spans 14 amino acids. Trimming took 3 bases from V and 1 from J, leaving 9 bases between them. The CDR3 sequence: CATSSEGFQETQYF. As DNA, the CDR3 is TGTGCCACCAGCAGCGAGGGGTTCCAAGAGACCCAGTACTTC.

The genes are TRBV7-9 and TRBJ1-2; 8 bases are shared with TRBD1. Germline CDR1 and CDR2: SEHNR and FQNEAQ (reference sequence). This CDR3 spans 17 amino acids. J gave up 0 bases and V 5 bases, and 11 bases lay outside the gene matches. CDR3 coding DNA: TGTGCCAGCAGCAAACAAAACCAGGGGGCGCCTAACTATGGCTACACCTTC. Translation gives CASSKQNQGAPNYGYTF.

This clone was seen only once. The V gene is TRBV30, the J gene TRBJ1-6; possibly TRBD1 for D (6 bases). V lost 0 bases and J lost 5, with 11 bases in between. Per the germline V gene, CDR1 is GTSNPN and CDR2 is SVGIG (reference sequence). The CDR3 extends over 15 amino acids. DNA for the CDR3: TGTGCCTGGAGTGTATTGGGACAAAATAATTCACCCCTCCACTTT. Translating gives CAWSVLGQNNSPLHF.

The chain employs TRBV28 and TRBJ2-5; maybe TRBD2 (6 bases). Germline V CDR1 and CDR2: MDHEN, SYDVKM. V lost 7 bases and J lost 7, with 22 bases in between. The CDR3 has 15 amino acids. The CDR3, as DNA: TGTGCCAGCACCTTGGGACTTGGGGGAGTTGGGACCCAGTACTTC. Encoded protein: CASTLGLGGVGTQYF.

The J gene is TRBJ1-2, the V gene TRBV12-3 or TRBV12-4; D gene ambiguous. This CDR3 has 13 amino acids. Trimming took 6 bases from V and 5 from J, leaving 13 bases between them. CDR3 DNA sequence: TGTGCCAGCAGCCCTGGTAAGACGTATGGCTACACCTTC. Encoded protein: CASSPGKTYGYTF.

This clone was recorded only once. This chain links TRBV5-1 with TRBJ1-2; 7 bases map to TRBD1. V lost 0 bases, J lost 7 bases, and 6 bases stayed unmatched. CDR1 and CDR2 from the germline V gene are SGHRS and YFSETQ. This CDR3 comprises 14 residues. The CDR3 DNA is TGCGCCAGCAGCTTGGGACAGGGTTCGCCTGGCTACACCTTC. It encodes CASSLGQGSPGYTF.

This chain joins TRBV18 and TRBJ1-2; D call uncertain. The CDR3 length is 14 residues. Germline V lookup: CDR1 KGHSH, CDR2 LQKENI. V was pared by 3 bases and J by 7 bases, with 15 bases between. CDR3 sequence reads: CASSPRGRMGGYTF. The CDR3 bases are TGTGCCAGCTCACCTCGCGGTCGAATGGGTGGCTACACCTTC.

For the CDR3, the DNA is TGTGCCAGCAGCCAAGCCCCATCGAAGTCTAATGAAAAACTGTTTTTT. As protein: CASSQAPSKSNEKLFF. This chain connects TRBV3-1 (or the pseudogene TRBV3-2) to TRBJ1-4; D uncertain. CDR1 is LGHDT and CDR2 is YNNKEL in the germline V gene (reference sequence). With 1 base removed from V and 3 bases from J, the gap between germline ends came to 12 bases. CDR3 length: 16 amino acids.

This chain connects TRBV7-2 to TRBJ2-1, with a tentative D call TRBD2 (6 bases). The CDR3 loop spans 17 amino acids. The germline V gene encodes CDR1 SGHTA and CDR2 FQGNSA. Trimming pared 4 bases from V and 4 bases from J, leaving 20 bases between. The DNA of the CDR3 is TGTGCCAGCAGCTATAGCGCCATCCGGGCGGGGTACAATGAGCAGTTCTTC. It codes for CASSYSAIRAGYNEQFF.

This clone was seen a single time. The same CDR3 arises from other DNA sequences in this sample as well. The chain has TRBV18 and TRBJ2-3; D unresolved. This CDR3 is built from 13 residues. CDR1 is KGHSH and CDR2 is LQKENI in the germline V gene. V lost 5 bases and J lost 0, with 6 bases in between. The CDR3 DNA reads as TGTGCCAGCTCAATCGGCAGCACAGATACGCAGTATTTT. Translation: CASSIGSTDTQYF.

This clone was counted a single time. V gene TRBV28 combines with J gene TRBJ2-7; D is unresolved. The CDR3 has 13 amino acids. V shed 10 bases and J shed 1 base, with 14 bases lying between them. The V gene's germline CDR1 is MDHEN and CDR2 SYDVKM. This CDR3 reads CAILPGSSYEQYF. The CDR3 DNA reads as TGTGCCATCCTTCCGGGTTCTTCCTACGAGCAGTACTTC.

V and J are TRBV28 and TRBJ2-7; TRBD1 might be the D (6 bases). The CDR3 consists of 13 residues. CDR1 and CDR2 from the germline V gene are MDHEN and SYDVKM. V lost 2 bases and J lost 3, with 8 bases in between. The CDR3 loop reads CASSLTGNYEQYF. In DNA, the CDR3 is TGTGCCAGCAGTTTAACAGGGAACTACGAGCAGTACTTC.

J is TRBJ1-1 and V is TRBV5-1, with 7 bases that match TRBD1. Germline CDR1 and CDR2: SGHRS and YFSETQ. The CDR3 loop spans 15 amino acids. The trim removed 0 bases at V and 1 base at J, leaving 3 bases unmatched. The CDR3 bases are TGCGCCAGCAGCTTGGCCGACAGGGAGAACACTGAAGCTTTCTTT. Translating it yields CASSLADRENTEAFF.

This rearrangement joins TRBV27 to TRBJ1-2; perhaps TRBD1 as D (5 bases). The CDR3 consists of 15 residues. V was cut by 7 bases and J by 2 bases, with 17 bases left in between. CDR1 and CDR2 from the germline V gene are MNHEY and SMNVEV (reference sequence). CDR3 DNA: TGTGCCAGCACCCTCACATCGGGGGGGAACTATGGCTACACCTTC. This codes for CASTLTSGGNYGYTF.

The J gene is TRBJ1-1, the V gene TRBV7-2; TRBD1 agrees at 8 bases. CDR1 is SGHTA, CDR2 FQGNSA, per germline. CDR3 length equals 14 residues. Trimming at V came to 2 bases and at J to 5 bases, leaving 4 bases not matched to a gene. The CDR3 loop reads CASSLFTGGTEAFF. The DNA for the CDR3 is TGTGCCAGCAGCTTATTCACAGGGGGGACTGAAGCTTTCTTT.

The rearrangement uses TRBV7-9 and TRBJ1-1; D is possibly TRBD1 (6 bases). CDR3 length equals 13 residues. Deletions cut 4 bases from V and 4 bases from J, with 10 bases between. Germline assignment: CDR1 SEHNR and CDR2 FQNEAQ (reference sequence). The CDR3 loop reads CASSSGGGTEAFF. CDR3 in DNA: TGTGCCAGCAGCTCTGGAGGGGGCACTGAAGCTTTCTTT.

The chain carries TRBV27 and TRBJ1-4; D is uncertain. The CDR3 spans 18 residues. The germline V and J ends were trimmed by 3 bases and 0 bases, with 17 bases remaining between them. Looked up from germline, CDR1 is MNHEY and CDR2 is SMNVEV (reference sequence). CDR3 protein: CASSLTASPTTTNEKLFF. CDR3 in DNA: TGTGCCAGCAGTTTGACGGCGAGCCCGACGACAACTAATGAAAAACTGTTTTTT.

The J gene is TRBJ2-2, the V gene TRBV19; possibly TRBD2 for D (6 bases). Trimming cost V 6 bases and J 0 bases, with 14 bases left between them. In germline, CDR1 is LNHDA, CDR2 SQIVND (reference sequence). The CDR3 covers 16 residues. Here the CDR3 DNA reads TGTGCCAGTAGCCGATGGGGGACTCCGAACACCGGGGAGCTGTTTTTT. Amino acids: CASSRWGTPNTGELFF.

J is TRBJ1-6 and V is TRBV15; D unresolved. The V gene lost 4 bases and the J gene lost 8 bases, with 15 bases spanning the gap. The CDR3 loop spans 15 amino acids. Germline V lookup: CDR1 LNHNV, CDR2 YYDKDF (reference sequence). The CDR3 reads CATSTTPEWDSPLHF. CDR3 DNA sequence: TGTGCCACCAGCACTACTCCGGAATGGGATTCACCCCTCCACTTT.